Described below is a single TCR beta chain sequence and its context. The junction had 1 base not matched to a gene; V was cut back by 1 base and J by 7 bases. The CDR3 runs to 13 residues. Germline values: CDR1 GTSNPN, CDR2 SVGIG (reference sequence). The sample belongs to a study of blood T cell repertoires in COVID-19. Study-wide context: In each case, the material was cDNA or gDNA derived from T cells, B-cell-depleted T cells, or PBMCs.

Per the study methods: The assay estimated nucleated cells by amplifying reference gene primers. The method was immunoSEQ multiplex PCR; TCRdb's version includes in-frame clones alone and lacks a portion of them. The V and J calls and clone size were taken over from that table, and D and trimming were inferred from the DNA. The table shows about 160,000 clones, with roughly 90% occurring only once. The clonotype was recovered from a man between 25 and 39 years old with COVID-19, enrolled during active disease. The sample taken for sequencing was peripheral blood. V usage is TRBV30 and J usage is TRBJ2-1, with 10 nucleotides matching TRBD1. The CDR3 DNA sequence: TGTGCCTGGAGTGGACAGGGGGCAAATGAGCAGTTCTTC. It codes for CAWSGQGANEQFF.